These 10 T cell receptor beta chains share one sample of origin, sequenced in a study of blood T cell repertoires in COVID-19. Sequenced by immunoSEQ multiplex PCR; TCRdb stores in-frame clones only, minus some. The sample contains some 250,000 clones, around nine tenths of which appear only once. The specimen was PBMCs or T cells enriched from blood (not recorded which). These TCRs come from a man between 40 and 49 years old who had recovered from COVID-19.

This chain joins TRBV9 and TRBJ2-7; 7 bases map to TRBD1. Germline loops: CDR1 SGDLS, CDR2 YYNGEE. Trimming removed 0 bases from V and 2 bases from J; junction bases left unmatched: 5. The length of the CDR3 is 15 residues. The chain's CDR3 is CASSVEGTVTYEQYF. The CDR3, as DNA: TGTGCCAGCAGCGTAGAGGGGACAGTCACCTACGAGCAGTACTTC.

The rearrangement links TRBV3-1 (or the pseudogene TRBV3-2) to TRBJ1-2, with 8 bases identical to TRBD1. The CDR3 runs to 16 residues. The V segment lost 0 bases and the J segment 7 bases; nucleotides outside the gene matches: 10. Germline V gene lookup returns CDR1 LGHDT and CDR2 YNNKEL (reference sequence). CDR3 protein: CASSQERHRGIGGYTF. DNA for the CDR3: TGTGCCAGCAGCCAAGAGAGGCACAGGGGGATTGGTGGCTACACCTTC.

The V gene is TRBV11-2, the J gene TRBJ2-7; D not resolved. The CDR3 sequence is 13 residues long. V was clipped by 5 bases and J by 3 bases, with 11 bases between them. Germline CDR1 is SGHAT and CDR2 is FQNNGV. The CDR3 loop is CASSVTLDYEQYF. CDR3 DNA: TGTGCCAGCAGCGTGACACTGGACTACGAGCAGTACTTC.

DNA of the CDR3: TGTGCCAGCAGTTTACAAACCTTTCGCCGGACAGGGGCTAATGAAAAACTGTTTTTT. The encoded protein is CASSLQTFRRTGANEKLFF. The rearrangement joins TRBV28 to TRBJ1-4; 9 bases match TRBD1. Germline values: CDR1 MDHEN, CDR2 SYDVKM. The CDR3 totals 19 residues. V was pared by 2 bases and J by 3 bases, with 13 bases of the junction left unmatched.

This chain links TRBV20-1 with TRBJ2-7; D possibly corresponds to TRBD1 (6 bases). Trimming cost V 6 bases and J 4 bases, with 10 bases left between them. The CDR3 is 11 amino acids. The germline V gene encodes CDR1 DFQATT and CDR2 SNEGSKA (reference sequence). CDR3 bases: TGCAGTGCGACGGACAGATACGAGCAGTACTTC. Encoded protein: CSATDRYEQYF.

The gene calls are TRBV6-1 and TRBJ1-1, with D perhaps matching TRBD1 (5 bases). The CDR3 has 14 residues. Germline loops: CDR1 MNHNS, CDR2 SASEGT. Trimming pared 2 bases from V and 5 bases from J, leaving 12 bases between. The DNA of the CDR3 is TGTGCCAGCAGTGAAAGGGGAGGAGGTACTGAAGCTTTCTTT. Its translation: CASSERGGGTEAFF.

The sample holds one count of this clone. The V and J genes are TRBV27 and TRBJ1-1, with D possibly TRBD1 on 6 matching bases. The CDR3 spans 15 residues. The V end was cut by 7 bases, the J end by 0 bases, with 15 bases between. The germline CDR1 and CDR2 sequences are MNHEY and SMNVEV (reference sequence). This CDR3 reads CASTMTGVMNTEAFF. CDR3 DNA sequence: TGTGCCAGCACCATGACAGGCGTCATGAACACTGAAGCTTTCTTT.

This rearrangement joins TRBV5-4 to TRBJ2-1; 8 nucleotides agree with TRBD1. After removal of 0 bases from V and 1 base from J, the junction contained 0 bases not matched to a gene. The CDR3 runs to 15 residues. CDR1 and CDR2 from the germline V gene are SGHNT and YYREEE (reference sequence). CDR3 in DNA: TGTGCCAGCAGCTTGGACAGGGGGTCCTACAATGAGCAGTTCTTC. Amino acid sequence: CASSLDRGSYNEQFF.

The chain employs TRBV12-5 and TRBJ2-2; D is ambiguous. The germline V and J ends were trimmed by 3 bases and 4 bases, with 9 bases remaining between them. The CDR3 has 14 amino acids. CDR1 and CDR2 (germline): LGHNT, FRNRAP. The CDR3 DNA follows: TGTGCTAGTGGTTTTTCACATGGCACCGGGGAGCTGTTTTTT. Its translation is CASGFSHGTGELFF.

The genes are TRBV19 and TRBJ2-3; a weak D match, TRBD2 (6 bases). Germline V gene data show CDR1 as LNHDA and CDR2 as SQIVND (reference sequence). CDR3 size: 14 residues. The V end lost 8 bases, the J end lost 4 bases, and 16 bases lay between the germline ends. The CDR3 protein is CASVRAGFPDTQYF. Here the CDR3 DNA reads TGTGCCAGTGTCAGGGCGGGGTTCCCAGATACGCAGTATTTT.